The 10 T cell receptor beta chains reported below all come from one sample, sequenced in a study of early T cells in non-severe SARS-CoV-2 infection. TCRdb re-called the 5' RACE reads through MiXCR, storing one row per CDR3 protein. The data contain under 60,000 distinct CDR3 sequences, 9.3% of them singletons. Sequencing was performed on whole blood. The receptors were sampled from an adult who was a healthcare worker with PCR-confirmed SARS-CoV-2 infection or an uninfected control (not recorded which).

The chain combines TRBV20-1 with TRBJ1-2; D ambiguous. Trimming pared 1 base from V and 0 bases from J, leaving 6 bases between. CDR3 length: 13 residues. Germline V gene sequence: CDR1 DFQATT, CDR2 SNEGSKA (reference sequence). The CDR3 loop is CSARAGTNYGYTF. The CDR3 DNA reads TGCAGTGCTAGAGCGGGAACTAACTATGGCTACACCTTC.

J is TRBJ1-2 and V is TRBV18; TRBD1 matches at 10 bases. V shed 2 bases and J 7 bases; nucleotides not matched to a gene: 7. The germline V gene has CDR1 KGHSH and CDR2 LQKENI. This CDR3 contains 15 residues. The CDR3 DNA sequence: TGTGCCAGCTCACCAAAGACAGGGGGCGAACGTGGCTACACCTTC. Translated: CASSPKTGGERGYTF.

This clonotype was counted ten times or more. The rearrangement links TRBV5-1 to TRBJ1-2, with 7 bases that match TRBD1. V was pared by 7 bases and J by 4 bases, with 10 bases of the junction left unmatched. The CDR3 length is 14 residues. Germline CDR1 SGHRS, CDR2 YFSETQ. CDR3 coding DNA: TGCGCCAGCTGGCCGGGAGGGACAGTCTATGGCTACACCTTC. This translates into CASWPGGTVYGYTF.

The chain has TRBV9 and TRBJ1-2; the D gene is possibly TRBD1 (5 bases). CDR1 is SGDLS, CDR2 YYNGEE, per germline. The CDR3 consists of 17 residues. V was trimmed by 1 base and J by 8 bases, leaving 24 bases between them. The CDR3 is CASSVTSSLSGGRGYTF. The CDR3 nucleotides are TGTGCCAGCAGCGTAACCTCCTCCCTCTCCGGGGGACGAGGCTACACCTTC.

This clonotype was counted a few times. This chain uses TRBV19 with TRBJ1-5, with 9 bases that match TRBD1. With 7 bases clipped from V and 4 bases from J, the junction kept 8 bases outside the gene matches. This CDR3 contains 15 residues. In germline, CDR1 is LNHDA, CDR2 SQIVND (reference sequence). The CDR3 protein is CASTRGTGRNQPQHF. The CDR3 coding sequence is TGTGCCAGTACCCGGGGGACAGGGAGGAATCAGCCCCAGCATTTT. The entire variable domain, with the rest obtained from reference TRBV19 and TRBJ1-5, is as follows: DGGITQSPKYLFRKEGQNVTLSCEQNLNHDAMYWYRQDPGQGLRLIYYSQIVNDFQKGDIAEGYSVSREKKESFPLTVTSAQKNPTAFYLCASTRGTGRNQPQHFGDGTRLSIL.

This clonotype was seen at least ten times. The chain joins TRBV6-6 to TRBJ2-2; D remains ambiguous. CDR1 is MNHNY and CDR2 is SVGAGI in the germline V gene (reference sequence). The CDR3 contains 14 residues. V was cut by 2 bases and J by 1 base, with 5 bases left in between. CDR3 protein: CASSYARNTGELFF. As DNA, the CDR3 is TGTGCCAGCAGTTACGCCAGGAACACCGGGGAGCTGTTTTTT.

CDR3 in amino acids: CASSLSGQHTEAFF. The CDR3 DNA is TGTGCCAGCAGCCTCAGCGGTCAGCACACTGAAGCTTTCTTT. The rearrangement links TRBV9 to TRBJ1-1; D unclear. The length of the CDR3 is 14 residues. Per the germline V gene, CDR1 is SGDLS and CDR2 is YYNGEE. Trimming took 4 bases from V and 3 from J, leaving 13 bases between them. The variable domain in full, completed from reference TRBV9 and TRBJ1-1, reads DSGVTQTPKHLITATGQRVTLRCSPRSGDLSVYWYQQSLDQGLQFLIQYYNGEERAKGNILERFSAQQFPDLHSELNLSSLELGDSALYFCASSLSGQHTEAFFGQGTRLTVV.

There are a few counts of this clonotype. The chain joins TRBV4-2 to TRBJ2-1; D could derive from TRBD1 or TRBD2 (5 bases each). This CDR3 has 16 amino acids. V shed 1 base and J shed 9 bases, with 19 bases lying between them. CDR1 is LGHNA and CDR2 is YNFKEQ in the germline V gene. The CDR3 DNA sequence: TGTGCCAGCAGCCAAGCGGTAGGGCAGGGTGGGGGTGAGCAGTTCTTC. Protein: CASSQAVGQGGGEQFF.

J is TRBJ2-4 and V is TRBV20-1; D possibly corresponds to TRBD1 (6 bases). V lost 3 bases to trimming and J lost 6 bases, with 9 bases between them. The CDR3 is 12 amino acids. The V gene's germline CDR1 is DFQATT and CDR2 SNEGSKA (reference sequence). DNA of the CDR3: TGCAGTGCTAGCGAAGGGGGAAACATTCAGTACTTC. Encoded protein: CSASEGGNIQYF.

This clonotype turned up a few times. Germline is not matched at one junction end, which may reflect a read error. The rearrangement joins TRBV3-1 to TRBJ2-4, with D possibly being TRBD2 (5 bases). Germline-derived CDR1 and CDR2 are LGHDT and YNNKEL (reference sequence). The CDR3 sequence is 12 residues long. CDR3 protein: CASSQGGAAPSF. The CDR3 DNA reads as TGTGCCAGCAGCCAAGGGGGAGCAGCTCCATCCTTC. The full variable domain, with the rest looked up from reference TRBV3-1 and TRBJ2-4, is DTAVSQTPKYLVTQMGNDKSIKCEQNLGHDTMYWYKQDSKKFLKIMFSYNNKELIINETVPNRFSPKSPDKAHLNLHINSLELGDSAVYFCASSQGGAAPSFGAGTRLSVL.